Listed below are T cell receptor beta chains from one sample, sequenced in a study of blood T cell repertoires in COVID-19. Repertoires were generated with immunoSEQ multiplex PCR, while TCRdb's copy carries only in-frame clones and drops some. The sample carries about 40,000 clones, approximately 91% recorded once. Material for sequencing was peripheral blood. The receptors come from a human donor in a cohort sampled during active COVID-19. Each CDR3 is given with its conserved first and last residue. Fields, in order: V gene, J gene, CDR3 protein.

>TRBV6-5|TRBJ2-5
CASSYSRGGLETQYF
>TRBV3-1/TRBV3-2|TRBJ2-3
CASSLTPAGGSSDTQYF
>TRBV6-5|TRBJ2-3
CASRERGNTDTQYF
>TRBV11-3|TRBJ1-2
CASSLGPGQKYGYTF
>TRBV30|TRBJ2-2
CAWSGGGAPGELFF
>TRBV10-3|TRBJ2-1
CAISGLAGGPNEQFF
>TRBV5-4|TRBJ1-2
CASSRGGTGDTYGYTF
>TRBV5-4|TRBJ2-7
CASRSTGFHEQYF
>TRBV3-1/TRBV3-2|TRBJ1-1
CASSQVRRAEAFF
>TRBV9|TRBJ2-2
CASSATGNGAGELFF
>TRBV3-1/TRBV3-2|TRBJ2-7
CASSPGTGDYEQYF
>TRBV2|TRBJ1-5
CASRDRGRIGPQPQHF
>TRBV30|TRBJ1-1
CAWSVGSNTEAFF
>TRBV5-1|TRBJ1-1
CASRKEEGATEAFF
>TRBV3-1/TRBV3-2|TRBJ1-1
CASSQSIDTEAFF
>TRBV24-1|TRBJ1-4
CATSVRATNEKLFF
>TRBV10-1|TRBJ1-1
CASSESGGWTEAFF
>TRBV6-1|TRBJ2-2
CASSDRPGVPGGELFF
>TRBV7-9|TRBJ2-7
CASSLFPGTYEQYF
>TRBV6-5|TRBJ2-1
CASSPTTSGDNEQFF
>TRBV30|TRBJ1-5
CAWSTGGGNQPQHF
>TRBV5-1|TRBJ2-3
CASSLVRIAADYSTDTQYF
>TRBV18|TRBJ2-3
CASSPGTGTDTQYF
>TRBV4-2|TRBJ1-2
CASSQEWSIGAYGYTF
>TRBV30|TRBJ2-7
CAWRLRTAYEQYF
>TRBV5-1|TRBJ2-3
CASSPGTRRDTQYF
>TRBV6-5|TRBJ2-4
CASSYRTGVSKNIQYF
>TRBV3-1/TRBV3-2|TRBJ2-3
CASSPGTSGADTQYF
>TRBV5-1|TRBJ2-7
CASSTDRGYEQYF
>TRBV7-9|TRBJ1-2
CASSSGGDRAHGYTF
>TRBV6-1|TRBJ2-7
CASREGTSGGHHEQYF
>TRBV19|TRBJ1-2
CASSISGTSNGYTF
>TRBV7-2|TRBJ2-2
CASRRFGAGGRAGELFF
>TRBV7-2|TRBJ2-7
CASSLVGRWDEQYF
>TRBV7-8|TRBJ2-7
CASSPSPRIYEQYF
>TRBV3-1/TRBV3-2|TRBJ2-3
CASSQDLLAATSTDTQYF
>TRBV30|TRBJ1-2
CACPGTGGFGYTF
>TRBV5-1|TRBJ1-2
CASSHDPGSYGYTF
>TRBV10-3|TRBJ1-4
CAISESQAQLDEKLFF
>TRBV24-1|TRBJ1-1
CATSDPSSGSGAFF
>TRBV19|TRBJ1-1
CASSLTGGREAFF
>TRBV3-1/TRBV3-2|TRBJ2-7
CASSQGLAGIATYEQYF
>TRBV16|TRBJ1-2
CASSLADSLYGYTF
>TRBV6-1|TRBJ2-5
CASSVAKRETQYF
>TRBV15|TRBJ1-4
CATSRESRVGEKLFF
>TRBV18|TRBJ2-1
CASSPASGGYNEQFF
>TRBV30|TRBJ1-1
CAWGGGGQEAFF
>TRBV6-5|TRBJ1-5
CASGGPYSNQPQHF
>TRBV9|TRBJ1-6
CASSARSRGALDSPLHF
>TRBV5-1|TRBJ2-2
CASSSGTGSTGELFF
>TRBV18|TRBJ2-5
CASSPLSLVAYQETQYF